This T cell receptor (beta chain) comes out of a study of T cell changes during pregnancy in multiple sclerosis. Germline CDR1 is MNHEY and CDR2 is SMNVEV (reference sequence). V dropped 6 bases and J dropped 1 base, with 13 bases sitting between them. This CDR3 spans 16 amino acids. Method: immunoSEQ multiplex PCR; TCRdb's copy keeps in-frame clones and lacks some. The sample records some 44,000 clones, about 85% being singletons. The V and J genes are TRBV27 and TRBJ1-6; D not resolved. This TCR was sampled from a female donor with multiple sclerosis, enrolled in a pregnancy study. The material was CD4+ T cells from peripheral blood mononuclear cells, obtained after pregnancy. CDR3 coding DNA: TGTGCCAGCAGATACGGGGTTAGGTCCTATAATTCACCCCTCCACTTT. The encoded protein is CASRYGVRSYNSPLHF.